A single T cell receptor (beta chain) is shown here with its context. Its antigen is undetermined. The CDR3 extends over 16 amino acids. V lost 2 bases to trimming and J lost 2 bases; unmatched junction nucleotides: 3. Germline V CDR1 and CDR2: SGHTA, FQGTGA. Described time point: late sampling 161 to 241 days after vaccination in three convalescent patients. Treatment indicated: approximately nine-day PBMC culture with coronavirus spike peptide pools or control peptides (ViraFEST assay). This record belongs to a study of vaccination and CD4 T cells after COVID-19. At the level of the study: Culture controls were given either a CEFX pool, an HIV-1 Nef pool, or no peptide.

The Oncomine TCR Beta short-read assay sequenced DNA from cultured CD4+ T cells. TCRdb re-analysed the PCR reads in MiXCR, keeping a single row per CDR3 protein. In the table there are around 18,000 distinct CDR3 sequences, over 50% of which are singletons. The sequencing used CD4+ T cells from blood, cultured in vitro, collected about 7 months after SARS-CoV-2 vaccination. This TCR was sampled from a human donor who had recovered from COVID-19. The chain uses TRBV7-3 and TRBJ2-2; 9 nucleotides line up with TRBD2. The CDR3 here is CASSLLGLANTGELFF. The CDR3, as DNA: TGTGCCAGCAGCTTATTGGGACTAGCTAACACCGGGGAGCTGTTTTTT.